This T cell receptor (beta chain) was recorded in a study of T cell changes during pregnancy in multiple sclerosis. Sequencing used immunoSEQ multiplex PCR; TCRdb keeps in-frame clones, though not all of them. This sample yields approximately 68,000 clones, of which approximately 90% are seen a single time; roughly 1.4% belongs to the top ten. The J segment lost 3 bases and the V segment lost 3 bases, leaving 8 bases of the junction unmatched. Germline lookup yields CDR1 MRHNA and CDR2 SNTAGT. The CDR3 runs to 15 residues. The source is a female donor with multiple sclerosis, enrolled in a pregnancy study. The starting material was peripheral blood, obtained in the second trimester of pregnancy. V is TRBV6-4 and J is TRBJ2-7; 7 nucleotides line up with TRBD2. The CDR3: CASSEPGRHYYEQYF. The CDR3 bases are TGTGCCAGCAGTGAGCCCGGGAGGCATTACTACGAGCAGTACTTC.